Sequencing of this T cell receptor beta chain was carried out in a study of blood T cell repertoires in COVID-19. Study information: There were acute and convalescent COVID-19 samples, and they came from the United States, Italy and Spain. Sources were T cells, B-cell-depleted T cells, or PBMCs; the material itself was cDNA or gDNA.

CDR3 length equals 18 residues. From germline, CDR1 is SGDLS and CDR2 YYNGEE. V was pared by 0 bases and J by 4 bases, with 11 bases of the junction left unmatched. Original methodology: Estimated nucleated cell counts came from reference gene primer amplification. Using immunoSEQ multiplex PCR, the repertoire was profiled, and TCRdb retains in-frame clones only, with some absent. That table is the source of V, J and clone size, and D and trimming were worked out from the DNA. The sample consists of a few hundred thousand clones, over 80% of them appearing once. Sequenced: peripheral blood. This TCR derives from a woman in her forties or fifties with active or convalescent COVID-19. This rearrangement joins TRBV9 to TRBJ2-2; 8 nucleotides match TRBD1. The CDR3 region is CASSVVIPGQGSTGELFF. Here the CDR3 DNA reads TGTGCCAGCAGCGTAGTGATCCCCGGACAGGGCTCCACCGGGGAGCTGTTTTTT.